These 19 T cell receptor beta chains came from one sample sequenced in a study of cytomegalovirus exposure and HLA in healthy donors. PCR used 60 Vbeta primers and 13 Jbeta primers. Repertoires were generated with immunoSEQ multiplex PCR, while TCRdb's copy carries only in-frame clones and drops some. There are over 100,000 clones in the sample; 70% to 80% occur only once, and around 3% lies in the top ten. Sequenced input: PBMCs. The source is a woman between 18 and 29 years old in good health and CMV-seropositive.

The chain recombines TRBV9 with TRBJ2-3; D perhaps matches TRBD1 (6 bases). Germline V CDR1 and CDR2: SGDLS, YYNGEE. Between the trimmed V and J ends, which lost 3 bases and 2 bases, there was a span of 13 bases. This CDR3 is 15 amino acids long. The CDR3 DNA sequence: TGTGCCAGCAGCGACCTAGGGGGACACACAGATACGCAGTATTTT. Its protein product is CASSDLGGHTDTQYF.

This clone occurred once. The DNA for the CDR3 is TGTGCCAGCAGTCCGCCCCTCGGGAGGCCCTCTGGAAACACCATATATTTT. This encodes CASSPPLGRPSGNTIYF. The V and J genes are TRBV28 and TRBJ1-3, with D unclear. This CDR3 has 17 residues. CDR1 is MDHEN and CDR2 is SYDVKM in the germline V gene. Trimming removed 5 bases at V and 0 bases at J, with 17 bases between. Full variable domain (outside the CDR3, taken from reference TRBV28 and TRBJ1-3): DVKVTQSSRYLVKRTGEKVFLECVQDMDHENMFWYRQDPGLGLRLIYFSYDVKMKEKGDIPEGYSVSREKKERFSLILESASTNQTSMYLCASSPPLGRPSGNTIYFGEGSWLTVV.

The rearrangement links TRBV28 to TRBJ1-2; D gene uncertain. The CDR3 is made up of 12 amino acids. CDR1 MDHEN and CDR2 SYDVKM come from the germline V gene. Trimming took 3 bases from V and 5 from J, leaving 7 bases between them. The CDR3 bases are TGTGCCAGCAGTTTCCCCACTTATGGCTACACCTTC. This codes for CASSFPTYGYTF.

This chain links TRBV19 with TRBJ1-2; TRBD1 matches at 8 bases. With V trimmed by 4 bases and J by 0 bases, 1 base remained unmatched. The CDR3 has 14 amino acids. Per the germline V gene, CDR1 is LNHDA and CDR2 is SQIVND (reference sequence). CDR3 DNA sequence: TGTGCCAGTAGTAGGGACAGGCCTAACTATGGCTACACCTTC. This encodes CASSRDRPNYGYTF. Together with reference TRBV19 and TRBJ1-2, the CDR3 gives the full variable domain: DGGITQSPKYLFRKEGQNVTLSCEQNLNHDAMYWYRQDPGQGLRLIYYSQIVNDFQKGDIAEGYSVSREKKESFPLTVTSAQKNPTAFYLCASSRDRPNYGYTFGSGTRLTVV.

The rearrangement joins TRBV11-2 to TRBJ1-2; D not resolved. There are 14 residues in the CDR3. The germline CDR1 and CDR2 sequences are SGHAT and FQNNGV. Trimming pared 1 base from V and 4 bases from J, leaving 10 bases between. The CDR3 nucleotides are TGTGCCAGCAGCTTAGTCTATCCGAGCTATGGCTACACCTTC. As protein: CASSLVYPSYGYTF.

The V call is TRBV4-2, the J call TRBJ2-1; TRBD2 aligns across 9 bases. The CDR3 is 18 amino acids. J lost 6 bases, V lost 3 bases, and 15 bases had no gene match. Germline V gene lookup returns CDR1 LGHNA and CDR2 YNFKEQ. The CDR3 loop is CASSQPGGGRAGPNEQFF. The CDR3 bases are TGTGCCAGCAGCCAGCCTGGGGGCGGGAGGGCAGGACCCAATGAGCAGTTCTTC.

CDR3: CASSLGFQENTEAFF. The CDR3 DNA reads as TGTGCCAGCAGCTTAGGATTTCAGGAGAACACTGAAGCTTTCTTT. The gene calls are TRBV7-3 and TRBJ1-1, with D unresolved. Germline V CDR1 and CDR2: SGHTA, FQGTGA. The CDR3 runs 15 residues. The V gene lost 2 bases and the J gene lost 1 base, with 11 bases spanning the gap. The variable domain in full, with the rest retrieved from reference TRBV7-3 and TRBJ1-1, is GAGVSQTPSNKVTEKGKYVELRCDPISGHTALYWYRQSLGQGPEFLIYFQGTGAADDSGLPNDRFFAVRPEGSVSTLKIQRTERGDSAVYLCASSLGFQENTEAFFGQGTRLTVV.

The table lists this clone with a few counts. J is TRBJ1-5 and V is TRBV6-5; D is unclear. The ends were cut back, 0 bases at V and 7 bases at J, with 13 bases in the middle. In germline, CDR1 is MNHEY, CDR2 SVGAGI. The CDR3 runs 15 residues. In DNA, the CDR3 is TGTGCCAGCAGTTACTCGAGGGAGGTCGGGCAGCCCCAGCATTTT. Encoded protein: CASSYSREVGQPQHF.

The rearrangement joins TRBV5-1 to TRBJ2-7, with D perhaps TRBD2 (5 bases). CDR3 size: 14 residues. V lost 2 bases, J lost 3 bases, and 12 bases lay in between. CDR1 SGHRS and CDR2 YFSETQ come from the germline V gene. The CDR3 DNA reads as TGCGCCAGCAGCTTAGGAGGAATTTTCTACGAGCAGTACTTC. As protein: CASSLGGIFYEQYF.

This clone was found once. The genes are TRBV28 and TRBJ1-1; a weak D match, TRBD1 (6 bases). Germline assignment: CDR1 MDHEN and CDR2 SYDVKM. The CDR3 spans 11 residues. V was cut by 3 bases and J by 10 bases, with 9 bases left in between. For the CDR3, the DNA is TGTGCCAGCAGTTTGGGGGCAAGAGCTTTCTTT. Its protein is CASSLGARAFF.

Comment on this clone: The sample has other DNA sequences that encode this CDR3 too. The CDR3 spells CASSYNRGTDTQYF. The CDR3 region has the DNA TGTGCCAGCAGTTACAACAGGGGAACAGATACGCAGTATTTT. This sequence joins TRBV6-5 and TRBJ2-3; TRBD1 aligns across 7 bases. J was trimmed by 3 bases and V by 2 bases; bases with no gene match: 2. The germline gives CDR1 MNHEY, CDR2 SVGAGI. The CDR3 is made up of 14 amino acids.

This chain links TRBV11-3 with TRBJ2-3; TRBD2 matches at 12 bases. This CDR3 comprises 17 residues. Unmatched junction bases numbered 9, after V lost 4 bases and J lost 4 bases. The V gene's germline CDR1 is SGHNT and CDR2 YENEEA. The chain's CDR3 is CASSSPTTSGRSDTQYF. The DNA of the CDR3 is TGTGCCAGCAGCTCACCTACGACTAGCGGGAGATCAGATACGCAGTATTTT.

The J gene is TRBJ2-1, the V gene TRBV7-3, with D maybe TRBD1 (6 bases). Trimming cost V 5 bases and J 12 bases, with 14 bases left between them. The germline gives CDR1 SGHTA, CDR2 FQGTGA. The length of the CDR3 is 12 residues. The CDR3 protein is CASSASQGLQFF. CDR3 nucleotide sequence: TGTGCCAGCAGCGCCTCCCAGGGGCTGCAGTTCTTC.

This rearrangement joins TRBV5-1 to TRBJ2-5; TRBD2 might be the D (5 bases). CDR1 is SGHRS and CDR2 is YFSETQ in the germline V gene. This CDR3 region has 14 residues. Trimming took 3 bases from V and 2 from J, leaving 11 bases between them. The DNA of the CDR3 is TGCGCCAGCAGCTCAGCGGAATCTCAAGAGACCCAGTACTTC. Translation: CASSSAESQETQYF. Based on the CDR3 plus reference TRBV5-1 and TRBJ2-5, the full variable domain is KAGVTQTPRYLIKTRGQQVTLSCSPISGHRSVSWYQQTPGQGLQFLFEYFSETQRNKGNFPGRFSGRQFSNSRSEMNVSTLELGDSALYLCASSSAESQETQYFGPGTRLLVL.

This CDR3 reads CASSLEPARGPYEQYF. CDR3 nucleotide sequence: TGTGCCAGCAGCTTAGAACCGGCGCGGGGCCCCTACGAGCAGTACTTC. V is TRBV7-9 and J is TRBJ2-7; the D gene is possibly TRBD2 (6 bases). V shed 1 base and J shed 2 bases, with 15 bases lying between them. Germline assignment: CDR1 SEHNR and CDR2 FQNEAQ (reference sequence). This CDR3 is built from 16 residues.

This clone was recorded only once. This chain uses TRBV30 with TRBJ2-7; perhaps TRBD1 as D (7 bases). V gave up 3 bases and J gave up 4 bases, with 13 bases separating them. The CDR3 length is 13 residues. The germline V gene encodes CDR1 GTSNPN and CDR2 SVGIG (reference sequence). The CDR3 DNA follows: TGTGCCTGGAGGGCGACAGGGAGGTACGAGCAGTACTTC. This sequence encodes CAWRATGRYEQYF. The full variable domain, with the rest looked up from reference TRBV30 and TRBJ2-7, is SQTIHQWPATLVQPVGSPLSLECTVEGTSNPNLYWYRQAAGRGLQLLFYSVGIGQISSEVPQNLSASRPQDRQFILSSKKLLLSDSGFYLCAWRATGRYEQYFGPGTRLTVT.

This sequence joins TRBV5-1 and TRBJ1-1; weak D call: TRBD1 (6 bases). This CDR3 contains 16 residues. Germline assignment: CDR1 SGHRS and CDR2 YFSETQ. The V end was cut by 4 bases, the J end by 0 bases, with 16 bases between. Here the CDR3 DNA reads TGCGCCAGCAGCGTGCACAGGGTAGACATGAACACTGAAGCTTTCTTT. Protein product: CASSVHRVDMNTEAFF.

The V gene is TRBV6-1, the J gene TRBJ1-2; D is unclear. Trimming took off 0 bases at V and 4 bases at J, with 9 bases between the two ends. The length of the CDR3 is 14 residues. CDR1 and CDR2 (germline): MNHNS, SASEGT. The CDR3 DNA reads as TGTGCCAGCAGTGAAGCGCTGGCGGTCTATGGCTACACCTTC. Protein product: CASSEALAVYGYTF.

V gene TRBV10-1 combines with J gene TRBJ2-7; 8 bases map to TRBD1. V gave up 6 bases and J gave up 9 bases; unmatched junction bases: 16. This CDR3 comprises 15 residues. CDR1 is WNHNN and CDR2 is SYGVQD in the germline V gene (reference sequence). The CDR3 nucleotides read TGCGCCAGCAGCGAGGGGAAAGACAGGGGATTCGGGCAGTACTTC. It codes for CASSEGKDRGFGQYF.